A single TCR beta chain is shown here with its context. One end of the junction does not line up with germline, which may come from a read error. The source of the blood RNA was unsorted whole blood, and germline DNA was extracted as well. This sample was included in a study of tumor-infiltrating lymphocytes in primary liver carcinoma. About the study: Those enrolled were patients of both sexes, who were aged 30 to 69 years. There were tumors of stage T1-T3 N0M0, each 4.2 to 10 cm across.

The CDR3 consists of 11 residues. The template, roughly 550 ng total RNA, yielded TCR beta cDNA made with a constant-region primer. Sequencing libraries for TCR beta derived from three nested multiplex PCR rounds that used slightly modified ARM-PCR. It was with TRBV1-TRBV30 forward primers and a C-beta reverse primer that the first two PCR rounds were run, at roughly 9 cycles each. TCRdb reprocessed the multiplex PCR reads via MiXCR and lists one record per CDR3 protein. The table includes some 180,000 distinct CDR3 sequences, about 60% detected once. Material: peripheral blood. The receptor's source is a man aged 40-50 years with primary liver carcinoma and hepatitis B virus infection. The rearrangement joins TRBV12-3 or TRBV12-4 to TRBJ2-1; D ambiguous. The CDR3 here is CATSKNNEQFF. As DNA, the CDR3 is TGTGCCACCAGTAAAAACAATGAGCAGTTCTTC.